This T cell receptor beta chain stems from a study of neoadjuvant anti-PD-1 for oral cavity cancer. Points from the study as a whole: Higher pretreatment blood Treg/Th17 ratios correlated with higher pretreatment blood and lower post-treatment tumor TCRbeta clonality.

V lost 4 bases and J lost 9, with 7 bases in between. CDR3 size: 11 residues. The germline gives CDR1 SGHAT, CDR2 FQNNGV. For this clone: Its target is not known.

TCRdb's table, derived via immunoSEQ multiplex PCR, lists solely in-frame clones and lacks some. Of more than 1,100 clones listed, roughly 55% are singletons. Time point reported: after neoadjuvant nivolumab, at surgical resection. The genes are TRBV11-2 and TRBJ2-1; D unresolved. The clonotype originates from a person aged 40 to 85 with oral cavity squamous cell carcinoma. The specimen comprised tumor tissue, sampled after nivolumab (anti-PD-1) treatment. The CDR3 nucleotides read TGTGCCAGCAGCTCGACTGTTGAGCAGTTCTTC. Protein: CASSSTVEQFF.